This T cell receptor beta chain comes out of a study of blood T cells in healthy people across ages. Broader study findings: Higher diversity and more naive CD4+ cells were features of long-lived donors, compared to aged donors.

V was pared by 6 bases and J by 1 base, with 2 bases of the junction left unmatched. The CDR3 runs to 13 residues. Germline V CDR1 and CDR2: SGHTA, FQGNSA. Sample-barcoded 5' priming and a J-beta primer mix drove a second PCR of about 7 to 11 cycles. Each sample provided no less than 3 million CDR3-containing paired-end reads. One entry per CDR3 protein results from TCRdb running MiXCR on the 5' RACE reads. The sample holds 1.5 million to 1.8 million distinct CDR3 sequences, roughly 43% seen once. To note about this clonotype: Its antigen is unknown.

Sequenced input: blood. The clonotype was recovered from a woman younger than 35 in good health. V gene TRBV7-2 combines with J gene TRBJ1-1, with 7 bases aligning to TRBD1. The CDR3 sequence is CASRGQKNTEAFF. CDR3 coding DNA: TGTGCCAGCAGGGGACAGAAGAACACTGAAGCTTTCTTT.